The TCR beta chain described here comes from a study of Ad26.COV2.S vaccination and SARS-CoV-2 variants. Background on the study: The Ad26.COV2.S arm of the COV1001 trial was where the donor was placed.

CDR3 length equals 19 residues. Germline V gene data show CDR1 as SGHRS and CDR2 as YFSETQ. The ends lost 4 bases at V and 6 bases at J; junction bases unmatched: 20. Treatment specified: approximately 18 received Ad26.COV2.S at low or high dose, single or two shots; about 5 received placebo; per-sample allocation not given. The study sampled participants on day 63 after the first vaccine or placebo injection. Clones were read by immunoSEQ multiplex PCR, and TCRdb kept only the in-frame ones, dropping some. The data hold 380,000 or so clones, with 88% observed a single time. The rearrangement links TRBV5-1 to TRBJ2-2; 8 bases fit TRBD1. The TCR sequence derives from a person between 18 and 60 years old who received the Ad26.COV2.S COVID-19 vaccine or a placebo. The sample here was peripheral blood, taken in a trial of Ad26.COV2.S vaccine versus placebo. This CDR3 is CASSPLTGPRQGKAGELFF. CDR3 DNA: TGCGCCAGCAGCCCCCTGACCGGCCCGAGACAGGGGAAGGCCGGGGAGCTGTTTTTT.